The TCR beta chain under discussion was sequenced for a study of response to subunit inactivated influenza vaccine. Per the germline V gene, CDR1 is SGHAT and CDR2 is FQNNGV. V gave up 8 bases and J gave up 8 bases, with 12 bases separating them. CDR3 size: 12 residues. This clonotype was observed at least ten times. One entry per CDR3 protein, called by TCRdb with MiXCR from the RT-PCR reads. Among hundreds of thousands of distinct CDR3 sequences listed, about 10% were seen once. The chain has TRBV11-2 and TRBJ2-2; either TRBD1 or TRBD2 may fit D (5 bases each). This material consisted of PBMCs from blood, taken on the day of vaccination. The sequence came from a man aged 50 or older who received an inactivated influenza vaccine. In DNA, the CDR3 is TGTGCCAGCTCCTTCTGGGGGGGGGAGCTGTTTTTT. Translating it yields CASSFWGGELFF.